This T cell receptor (beta chain) originates from a study of shared clonotypes between healthy human individuals. Study-level points and caveats: Against clonotypes common to all four donors, non-shared ones had lower generation probabilities. Researchers sampled blood only, noting tissue repertoires likely differ. It was observed that 5% to 6.5% of naive CD4 clonotypes were shared across several donors.

The CDR3 is 14 amino acids. CDR1 is SGHKS, CDR2 YYEKEE, per germline (reference sequence). Trimming pared 4 bases from V and 2 bases from J, leaving 13 bases between. Sequencing used immunoSEQ multiplex PCR; TCRdb keeps in-frame clones, though not all of them. This table has about 180,000 clones, about 93% appearing once. Healthy and HIV-negative, the adult donors had no recent acute infections or vaccinations. Details on this clone: Its matching antigen is unknown.

The chain couples TRBV5-5 to TRBJ2-7; D gene ambiguous. This clonotype was obtained from a woman aged 30 to 39 in good health. The sample taken for sequencing was naive CD4+ T cells sorted from blood. Subset: CD45RA+ positively selected. The CDR3 bases are TGTGCCAGCAGCATCCGCAGCGATGCCTACGAGCAGTACTTC. It specifies CASSIRSDAYEQYF.